A selection of T cell receptor beta chains follows, all from one sample in a study of Tregs in tolerant kidney transplant recipients. Profiled with immunoSEQ multiplex PCR; TCRdb holds only in-frame clones, not every one. Among some 66,000 clones, roughly 92% were seen once, and the ten largest hold around 9.9%. The sample here was CD8+ T cells from blood, taken before the transplant. The receptors shown here come from a human donor who received a combined kidney and bone marrow transplant. The CDR3 runs from the conserved cysteine through the conserved F or W. A D gene is named only where the DNA matches it firmly. Size is omitted from some rows. Given values are once, few, many or a class for expanded clones.

>TRBD2|NA|TRBJ2-3|TRBV9
TGTGCCACGGGAGCGGGGGCGGGCACAGATACGCAGTATTTT
CATGAGAGTDTQYF
>TRBD2|NA|TRBJ2-7|TRBV7-2
TGTGCCAGCAGCTGGAGCGGGGGGAACTCCTACGAGCAGTACTTC
CASSWSGGNSYEQYF
>TRBD2|NA|TRBJ2-1|TRBV14
TGTGCCAGCAGCCGGGGGGGAACCTACAATGAGCAGTTCTTC
CASSRGGTYNEQFF
>NA|NA|TRBJ2-5|TRBV28
TGTGCCAGCAGTTTAGCCAGGGAAGAGACCCAGTACTTC
CASSLAREETQYF
>TRBD2|NA|TRBJ2-1|TRBV6-4
TGTGCCAGCAGTGACCGAGCGGGGGGGCCGTACAATGAGCAGTTCTTC
CASSDRAGGPYNEQFF
>NA|NA|TRBJ2-1|TRBV27
TGTGCCAGCAGCTCAGTATTCCCTGAGCAGTTCTTC
CASSSVFPEQFF
>TRBD2|NA|TRBJ2-3|TRBV4-1
TGCGCCAGCAGCCAGTGGGGGGAGGGCCCTAATACGCAGTATTTT
CASSQWGEGPNTQYF
>TRBD2|NA|TRBJ2-3|TRBV7-3
TGTGCCAGCAGTTCTGTGGGCGGGGGGGCCGCAGATACGCAGTATTTT
CASSSVGGGAADTQYF
>TRBD2|NA|TRBJ2-7|TRBV18
TGTGCCAGCTCACCACTAGGGACTAGCGGGGCCTCCTACGAGCAGTACTTC
CASSPLGTSGASYEQYF
>NA|NA|TRBJ2-2|TRBV7-9
TGTGCCAGCAGCTTTAGCAAGTACACCGGGGAGCTGTTTTTT
CASSFSKYTGELFF
>NA|NA|TRBJ1-5|TRBV5-8
TGTGCCAGCAGCTTGGGACAGAATAGCAATCAGCCCCAGCATTTT
CASSLGQNSNQPQHF
>NA|NA|TRBJ2-2|TRBV11-3
TGTGCCAGCAGCACTCGGGACTTAGGGGCCGGGGAGCTGTTTTTT
CASSTRDLGAGELFF
>NA|once|TRBJ2-2|TRBV9
TGTGCCAGCAGCGTAGGCAGGGACTCATCTAACACCGGGGAGCTGTTTTTT
CASSVGRDSSNTGELFF
>NA|NA|TRBJ2-7|TRBV7-8
TGTGCCAGCAGCTTATTGGCGGGGAGGAGCTACGAGCAGTACTTC
CASSLLAGRSYEQYF
>TRBD1|NA|TRBJ2-7|TRBV9
TGTGCCAGCAGCGCGATGGGGACAGGGGGCATCTACGAGCAGTACTTC
CASSAMGTGGIYEQYF
>NA|NA|TRBJ2-2|TRBV5-1
TGCGCCAGCGGGGCAGCTAACACCGGGGAGCTGTTTTTT
CASGAANTGELFF
>NA|NA|TRBJ1-5|TRBV13
TGTGCCAGCACCTTAGGACCCGGGGGTGCCAATCAGCCCCAGCATTTT
CASTLGPGGANQPQHF
>NA|NA|TRBJ1-4|TRBV15
TGTGCCACCAGCAGAGGTGACAACAGGGCAACTAATGAAAAACTGTTTTTT
CATSRGDNRATNEKLFF
>TRBD2|NA|TRBJ2-1|TRBV5-5
TGTGCCAGCAGCTTGGCCCCGGGAGGCCCTTACAATGAGCAGTTCTTC
CASSLAPGGPYNEQFF
>NA|NA|TRBJ2-7|TRBV19
TGTGCCAGTAGTCCAGAGGAAGGATTGATCTACGAGCAGTACTTC
CASSPEEGLIYEQYF
>NA|once|TRBJ2-7|TRBV4-2
TGTGCCAGCAGCCAGCATACGGACAGTCTCAACGAGCAGTACTTC
CASSQHTDSLNEQYF
>TRBD2|NA|TRBJ2-1|TRBV9
TGTGCCAGCAGTAGCGGGAGCTCCTACAATGAGCAGTTCTTC
CASSSGSSYNEQFF
>TRBD2|NA|TRBJ2-7|TRBV5-1
TGCGCCAGCAGCTTGGTAGCGGGAGGAAGCCCCAGCTCCTACGAGCAGTACTTC
CASSLVAGGSPSSYEQYF
>NA|NA|TRBJ2-2|TRBV13
TGTGCCAGCAGCTTAACGGGAGTAGGTGCCGGGGAGCTGTTTTTT
CASSLTGVGAGELFF
>TRBD2|NA|TRBJ2-1|TRBV4-2
TGTGCCAGCAGCGGGGGACTAGCGGGGGACAATGAGCAGTTCTTC
CASSGGLAGDNEQFF
>TRBD2|NA|TRBJ2-3|TRBV2
TGTGCCATCCCGACCTTTGGACGGGGGGGCACAGATACGCAGTATTTT
CAIPTFGRGGTDTQYF
>TRBD1|once|TRBJ1-2|TRBV7-9
TGTGCCAGCAGCTCGTCCCTGGGACAGACCCTAATTAACTATGGCTACACCTTC
CASSSSLGQTLINYGYTF
>TRBD2|NA|TRBJ2-6|TRBV4-1
TGCGCCAGCAGCCAGACCGGGGGGGCCGTGTCAGTAGCTGGGGCCAACGTCCTGACTTTC
CASSQTGGAVSVAGANVLTF
>NA|NA|TRBJ2-5|TRBV9
TGTGCCAGCAGCGCCAGGGACTCCGGTTCAGAGACCCAGTACTTC
CASSARDSGSETQYF
>NA|NA|TRBJ2-3|TRBV4-3
TGCGCCAGCAGCCAAGATCGCGGAACTAGCACAGATACGCAGTATTTT
CASSQDRGTSTDTQYF
>NA|NA|TRBJ2-7|TRBV19
TGTGCCAGTAGCGAAGTTCAGGGTTCGTACGAGCAGTACTTC
CASSEVQGSYEQYF